The TCR beta chain described here comes from a study of cytomegalovirus exposure and HLA in healthy donors. CDR3 length: 13 amino acids. V lost 7 bases and J lost 5; bases outside the gene matches: 10. CDR1 is SQVTM, CDR2 ANQGSEA, per germline. A remark on this clone: Antigen unknown.

PCR amplification relied on 60 Vbeta primers (plus 13 Jbeta primers). In the original analysis: As a later analysis found, there were tens of millions of unique TCR beta chains, of which some 10 million were shared. Generated by immunoSEQ multiplex PCR, the TCRdb table keeps only in-frame clones and is missing some. V and J calls and clone size come straight from that table; D and trimming were deduced from the DNA. The sample carries more than 150,000 clones, 82% recorded once. Findings of the study overall: It was reported that the classifier diagnosed cytomegalovirus status with high specificity and sensitivity in both the original and validation cohorts.

The TCR comes from a man aged 40-49 years in good health and CMV-seronegative. V and J are TRBV29-1 and TRBJ2-7; 8 nucleotides line up with TRBD1. The source material was PBMCs. The CDR3 DNA is TGCAGCGCCTCAGGGGGCCGAAAGCACGAGCAGTACTTC. Its protein product is CSASGGRKHEQYF.